This T cell receptor (beta chain) was observed in a study of PD-L1 blockade in urothelial cancer. The CDR3 has 17 residues. CDR1 is WNHNN, CDR2 SYGVQD, per germline (reference sequence). The trim removed 5 bases at V and 4 bases at J, leaving 9 bases unmatched. Generated by immunoSEQ multiplex PCR, the TCRdb table keeps only in-frame clones and is missing some. This sample has 70,000 to 95,000 clones, with 80% to 85% found just once. Time point defined: pretreatment peripheral blood. The rearrangement uses TRBV10-1 and TRBJ1-4; 11 nucleotides align to TRBD1. This receptor was identified in a man aged 55 to 70 with urothelial cancer. Sequences were derived from PBMCs, sampled around atezolizumab (anti-PD-L1) treatment. The CDR3 sequence is CASSYWGDRGVNEKLFF. The CDR3 DNA sequence: TGCGCCAGCAGTTACTGGGGGGACAGGGGGGTTAATGAAAAACTGTTTTTT.